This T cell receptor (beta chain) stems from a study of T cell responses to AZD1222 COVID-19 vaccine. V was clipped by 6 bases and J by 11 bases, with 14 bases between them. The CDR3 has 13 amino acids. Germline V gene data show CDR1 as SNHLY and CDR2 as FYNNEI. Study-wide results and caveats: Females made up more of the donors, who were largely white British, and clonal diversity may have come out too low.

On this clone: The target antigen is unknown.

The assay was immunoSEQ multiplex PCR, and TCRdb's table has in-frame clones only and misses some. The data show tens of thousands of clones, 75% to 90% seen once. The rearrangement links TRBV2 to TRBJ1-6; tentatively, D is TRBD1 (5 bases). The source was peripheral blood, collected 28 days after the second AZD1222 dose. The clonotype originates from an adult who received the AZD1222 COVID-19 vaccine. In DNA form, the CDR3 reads TGTGCCAGCAGGGATGGGGGGACTCCACCCCTCCACTTT. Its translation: CASRDGGTPPLHF.